A selection of T cell receptor beta chains follows, all from one sample in a study of control samples from healthy donors and cancer patients. Assay: immunoSEQ multiplex PCR; the TCRdb copy retains only in-frame clones and omits some. The sample shows 75,000 to 100,000 clones, around 90% of them seen only once. The sample taken for sequencing was blood. The receptors were gathered from a human donor in good health. The donor label of this sample is uncertain. CDR3s leave out the opening cysteine and the closing phenylalanine or tryptophan. Expanded clones get a size class; other rows say once, few or many, or leave the size out.

J	V	size	CDR3
TRBJ2-2	TRBV2	-	ASSPPQGGAGELF
TRBJ1-2	TRBV7-3	-	ASSLILRGSRGDGDYGYT
TRBJ1-2	TRBV6-5	few	ASSLHGPGYGYT
TRBJ1-3	TRBV10-3	-	AISDPEFFNTIY
TRBJ1-6	TRBV6-1	once	ASSEERKGRSLH
TRBJ1-1	TRBV5-6	-	ASSAGGRGRTEAF
TRBJ1-3	TRBV5-1	-	ASSLETGGSGNTIY
TRBJ2-3	TRBV5-1	-	ASSLPSGSMDTQY
TRBJ1-5	TRBV6-6	-	ASSLKGQTNQPQH
TRBJ1-6	TRBV19	-	ASSIEDRGSSPLH
TRBJ1-1	TRBV6-5	-	AGGMRGNTEAF
TRBJ1-6	TRBV12-5	-	ASGLATGTADNSPLH
TRBJ2-1	TRBV12-3/TRBV12-4	-	ASRGPNEQF
TRBJ1-3	TRBV3-1/TRBV3-2	-	ASSQGQGNTIY
TRBJ2-2	TRBV7-9	-	ASSLGGNTGELF
TRBJ1-1	TRBV6-2/TRBV6-3	-	ASSYDRENTEAF
TRBJ1-6	TRBV5-1	-	ASSLVGGAYNSPLH
TRBJ1-2	TRBV2	-	ASSVTGGGDGYT
TRBJ1-1	TRBV7-8	-	ASTLRADAEAF
TRBJ2-5	TRBV11-3	-	ASSLSTGRETQY
TRBJ2-1	TRBV7-9	-	ASTSGLPTDEQF
TRBJ1-1	TRBV5-1	-	ASRYSGTEAF
TRBJ2-3	TRBV10-3	-	AISVLGQFTDTQY
TRBJ1-5	TRBV3-1/TRBV3-2	-	ASSQDPGQVQPQH
TRBJ1-5	TRBV6-6	-	ASSYPPGQGQPQH
TRBJ1-1	TRBV7-3	once	ASSPRGPFTRGTEAF
TRBJ2-3	TRBV21-1	-	ASSPDTQY
TRBJ2-2	TRBV24-1	-	ATSDTGAGTGELF
TRBJ1-6	TRBV4-3	-	ASSPGQGVAPLH
TRBJ2-3	TRBV6-1	-	ASSQGQNTDTQY
TRBJ2-4	TRBV5-6	-	ATSRGAKNIQY
TRBJ2-6	TRBV6-4	few	ASSPEGPGANVLT
TRBJ1-2	TRBV5-5	-	ASSLRSNYGYT
TRBJ1-2	TRBV11-2	-	ASSLDPLGGANGYT
TRBJ1-3	TRBV5-6	once	ASSRDNSGNTIY
TRBJ1-5	TRBV2	few	ASSESVGATQPQH
TRBJ1-4	TRBV5-6	-	ASSFTGISDEKLF
TRBJ1-1	TRBV2	-	ASSVIGGTASEAF
TRBJ2-2	TRBV18	-	ASSRSGQSMNTGELF
TRBJ1-2	TRBV6-5	once	ASSYTDRGNGYT